This passage covers 10 T cell receptor beta chains from one sample sequenced in a study of T cell changes during pregnancy in multiple sclerosis. Profiling relied on immunoSEQ multiplex PCR, and the TCRdb table lists in-frame clones only, not all of them. The table has about 87,000 clones, roughly 95% seen once. This specimen consisted of peripheral blood, obtained in the third trimester of pregnancy. These receptors all stem from a female donor in good health, enrolled as a control in a pregnancy study.

A remark on this clone: Germline and junction disagree at one end, which may indicate a read error. The V gene is TRBV7-9, the J gene TRBJ2-2; 8 bases are a match to TRBD2. Germline values: CDR1 SEHNR, CDR2 FQNEAQ (reference sequence). CDR3 length equals 16 residues. The CDR3 loop reads CASSLGPGGDTGELFF. DNA of the CDR3: TGTGCCAGCAGTTTAGGGCCGGGAGGGGACACCGGGGAGCTGTTTTTT.

V usage is TRBV28 and J usage is TRBJ1-1; D uncertain. The germline V gene has CDR1 MDHEN and CDR2 SYDVKM. With 5 bases removed from V and 1 base from J, the gap between germline ends came to 17 bases. The CDR3 runs 16 residues. The CDR3 protein is CASSPIWAAGNTEAFF. The CDR3 bases are TGTGCCAGCAGTCCCATTTGGGCCGCGGGGAACACTGAAGCTTTCTTT.

This clone was seen only a few times. J is TRBJ2-6 and V is TRBV15; D is possibly TRBD2 (6 bases). The germline gives CDR1 LNHNV, CDR2 YYDKDF (reference sequence). V dropped 8 bases and J dropped 1 base, with 12 bases sitting between them. CDR3 length: 15 residues. The CDR3 sequence: CATGEEPSGANVLTF. The CDR3 coding sequence is TGTGCCACCGGGGAGGAACCTTCTGGGGCCAACGTCCTGACTTTC. Full variable domain (missing parts from reference TRBV15 and TRBJ2-6): DAMVIQNPRYQVTQFGKPVTLSCSQTLNHNVMYWYQQKSSQAPKLLFHYYDKDFNNEADTPDNFQSRRPNTSFCFLDIRSPGLGDTAMYLCATGEEPSGANVLTFGAGSRLTVL.

The V gene is TRBV28, the J gene TRBJ2-6, with TRBD1 matching 9 bases. This CDR3 region has 18 residues. The V and J ends lost 7 bases and 0 bases, in that order; junction bases with no gene match: 10. Looked up from germline, CDR1 is MDHEN and CDR2 is SYDVKM. The CDR3 loop is CASTGRTGALSGANVLTF. In DNA form, the CDR3 reads TGTGCCAGCACCGGGCGGACAGGGGCCCTCTCTGGGGCCAACGTCCTGACTTTC.

The J gene is TRBJ2-1, the V gene TRBV20-1; D is possibly TRBD2 (6 bases). Germline V CDR1 and CDR2: DFQATT, SNEGSKA (reference sequence). V lost 5 bases, J lost 10 bases, and 12 bases lay in between. The CDR3 extends over 11 amino acids. Here the CDR3 DNA reads TGCAGTGCTCTCAACCTAGCGGAGCAGTTCTTC. It encodes CSALNLAEQFF.

J is TRBJ2-5 and V is TRBV7-2, with D hard to call. Germline V gene data show CDR1 as SGHTA and CDR2 as FQGNSA. The CDR3 length is 12 residues. Trimming cost V 6 bases and J 4 bases, with 9 bases left between them. The CDR3 DNA sequence: TGTGCCAGCAGTTTTGCGGTAGAGACCCAGTACTTC. Translated, it gives CASSFAVETQYF.

The gene calls are TRBV6-5 and TRBJ1-2, with TRBD1 matching 8 bases. The CDR3 extends over 13 amino acids. V was clipped by 7 bases and J by 8 bases; unmatched bases: 9. Germline V gene data show CDR1 as MNHEY and CDR2 as SVGAGI. The CDR3 nucleotides are TGTGCCAGCACCAATACAGGGGGGGAAGGCTACACCTTC. Its protein is CASTNTGGEGYTF.

The genes are TRBV7-2 and TRBJ2-1; TRBD1 matches 7 bases. The V gene's germline CDR1 is SGHTA and CDR2 FQGNSA. The CDR3 extends over 14 amino acids. The ends lost 2 bases at V and 16 bases at J; junction bases unmatched: 14. The DNA of the CDR3 is TGTGCCAGCAGCTTAAGGCAGGGGGTCGCCCTTTCATTCTTC. Protein product: CASSLRQGVALSFF.

J is TRBJ2-3 and V is TRBV5-6; D might be TRBD2 (6 bases). The germline CDR1 and CDR2 sequences are SGHDT and YYEEEE. Trimming removed 0 bases from V and 3 bases from J, with 14 bases in between. This CDR3 comprises 16 residues. CDR3 sequence: CASSLEGSGATDTQYF. In DNA, the CDR3 is TGTGCCAGCAGCTTGGAGGGTTCGGGAGCTACAGATACGCAGTATTTT.

The CDR3 is CASSESGQWADGANVLTF. The CDR3 nucleotides read TGTGCCAGCAGCGAGTCTGGACAGTGGGCGGACGGGGCCAACGTCCTGACTTTC. The chain links TRBV9 to TRBJ2-6, with a possible D match to TRBD1 (6 bases). Trimming removed 3 bases from V and 4 bases from J, with 20 bases in between. This CDR3 region has 18 residues. Germline loops: CDR1 SGDLS, CDR2 YYNGEE.